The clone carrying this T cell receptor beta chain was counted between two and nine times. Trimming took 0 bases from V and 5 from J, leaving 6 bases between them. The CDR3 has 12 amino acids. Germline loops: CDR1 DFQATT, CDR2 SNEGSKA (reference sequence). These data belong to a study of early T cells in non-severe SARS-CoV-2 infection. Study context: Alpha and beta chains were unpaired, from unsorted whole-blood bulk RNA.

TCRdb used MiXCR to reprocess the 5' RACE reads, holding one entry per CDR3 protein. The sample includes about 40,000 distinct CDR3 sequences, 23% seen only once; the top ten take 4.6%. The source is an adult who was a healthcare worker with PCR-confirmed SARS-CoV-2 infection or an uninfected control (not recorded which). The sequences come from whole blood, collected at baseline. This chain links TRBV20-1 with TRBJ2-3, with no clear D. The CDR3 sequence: CSARDNVDTQYF. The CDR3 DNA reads TGCAGTGCTAGAGATAACGTAGATACGCAGTATTTT.